The 18 T cell receptor beta chains below were found in one sample sequenced in a study of T cells in Graves' hyperthyroidism and ophthalmopathy. The CDR3 regions of TCR beta were amplified from RNA transcripts. RT-PCR in the first round (using the HTBI primer set) targeted the TCR CDR3. TCRdb reanalysed the multiplex PCR reads using MiXCR and keeps one entry per CDR3 protein. The sample has around 700,000 distinct CDR3 sequences, approximately 18% seen once; the top ten hold about a sixth. The specimen was blood. The receptors stem from a woman aged 45 to 65 with Graves' hyperthyroidism that later progressed to Graves' ophthalmopathy.

This clonotype was recorded a few times. V gene TRBV6-1 combines with J gene TRBJ1-5; perhaps TRBD1 as D (6 bases). Germline V gene data show CDR1 as MNHNS and CDR2 as SASEGT. With 8 bases removed from V and 4 bases from J, the gap between germline ends came to 18 bases. This CDR3 contains 15 residues. The CDR3 here is CASLGDTNFNQPQHF. DNA of the CDR3: TGTGCCAGCTTAGGGGACACCAACTTTAATCAGCCCCAGCATTTT.

This clonotype was recorded many times. The V and J genes are TRBV6-1 and TRBJ2-7; no clear D. Germline values: CDR1 MNHNS, CDR2 SASEGT. The CDR3 runs 12 residues. Trimming left V 6 bases short and J 2 bases short, with 8 bases between. The CDR3 spells CASRPLTYEQYF. In DNA form, the CDR3 reads TGTGCCAGCAGACCTCTTACCTACGAGCAGTACTTC.

This clonotype was counted at least ten times. J is TRBJ1-2 and V is TRBV2; 9 bases agree with TRBD1. CDR3 length: 16 amino acids. Germline V gives CDR1 SNHLY, CDR2 FYNNEI. Unmatched junction bases numbered 13, after V lost 5 bases and J lost 6 bases. The CDR3 DNA follows: TGTGCCAGCAGTTATCTCCGGGACAGGGTACCCAATGGCTACACCTTC. Protein: CASSYLRDRVPNGYTF. Based on the CDR3 plus reference TRBV2 and TRBJ1-2, the full variable domain is EPEVTQTPSHQVTQMGQEVILRCVPISNHLYFYWYRQILGQKVEFLVSFYNNEISEKSEIFDDQFSVERPDGSNFTLKIRSTKLEDSAMYFCASSYLRDRVPNGYTFGSGTRLTVV.

This clonotype was detected a few times. This rearrangement joins TRBV13 to TRBJ2-1; 12 bases line up with TRBD2. Germline trimming cut 1 base from V and 2 bases from J; bases unmatched to any gene: 6. The V gene's germline CDR1 is PRHDT and CDR2 FYEKMQ (reference sequence). The CDR3 has 18 residues. CDR3 nucleotide sequence: TGTGCCAGCAGCTTAGCTTCTAGCGGGGGGGGCCCCTACAATGAGCAGTTCTTC. This encodes CASSLASSGGGPYNEQFF. Looking up the rest from reference TRBV13 and TRBJ2-1 gives the full variable domain: AAGVIQSPRHLIKEKRETATLKCYPIPRHDTVYWYQQGPGQDPQFLISFYEKMQSDKGSIPDRFSAQQFSDYHSELNMSSLELGDSALYFCASSLASSGGGPYNEQFFGPGTRLTVL.

This clonotype has only a few counts. The rearrangement joins TRBV5-1 to TRBJ2-7; 7 nucleotides line up with TRBD1. The CDR3 runs to 13 residues. The trim removed 4 bases at V and 5 bases at J, leaving 6 bases unmatched. CDR1 and CDR2 from the germline V gene are SGHRS and YFSETQ. The CDR3 reads CASSHKTGNEQYF. CDR3 nucleotide sequence: TGCGCCAGCAGCCACAAGACAGGGAACGAGCAGTACTTC.

The J gene is TRBJ1-1, the V gene TRBV7-8; D unresolved. This CDR3 region has 14 residues. Trimming cost V 5 bases and J 10 bases, with 20 bases left between them. Germline V gene sequence: CDR1 SGHVS, CDR2 FQNEAQ. CDR3 in amino acids: CASSQTLILSGAFF. DNA for the CDR3: TGTGCCAGCAGCCAGACACTCATTCTGTCTGGAGCTTTCTTT.

This clonotype was seen only a few times. This chain joins TRBV6-6 and TRBJ2-3; D ambiguous. The CDR3 is made up of 13 amino acids. V was cut by 2 bases and J by 2 bases, with 5 bases left in between. Germline V gives CDR1 MNHNY, CDR2 SVGAGI (reference sequence). The CDR3 sequence: CASSYGSTDTQYF. The CDR3 nucleotides are TGTGCCAGCAGTTACGGGTCCACAGATACGCAGTATTTT.

This sequence joins TRBV4-1 and TRBJ2-7, with 10 nucleotides matching TRBD2. V was clipped by 2 bases and J by 3 bases; unmatched bases: 4. The CDR3 spans 15 residues. Germline CDR1 MGHRA, CDR2 YSYEKL. CDR3 sequence reads: CASSQPGLAVYEQYF. CDR3 coding DNA: TGCGCCAGCAGCCAACCCGGACTAGCGGTCTACGAGCAGTACTTC.

The chain has TRBV14 and TRBJ1-6, with 9 nucleotides matching TRBD1. The germline gives CDR1 SGHDN, CDR2 FVKESK. This CDR3 spans 16 amino acids. V trimming: 3 bases; J trimming: 13 bases; junction bases outside the gene matches: 13. CDR3 bases: TGTGCCAGCAGCCAGGCAAGTCCCGGGACAGGGTCGCCCCTCCACTTT. Its translation is CASSQASPGTGSPLHF.

CDR3 in DNA: TGTGCCACCAGCAGAGATAGCGGGCAGGGGGGCTATGGCTACACCTTC. This sequence encodes CATSRDSGQGGYGYTF. The chain couples TRBV15 to TRBJ1-2; 7 bases are a match to TRBD1. Germline V gives CDR1 LNHNV, CDR2 YYDKDF (reference sequence). Trimming took 0 bases from V and 4 from J; bases not matched to a gene: 8. This CDR3 has 16 residues.

This clonotype was observed a handful of times. The chain is built from TRBV6-5 and TRBJ1-3; 8 bases fit TRBD1. The V and J ends lost 7 bases and 1 base, in that order; junction bases with no gene match: 12. The CDR3 contains 17 residues. The V gene's germline CDR1 is MNHEY and CDR2 SVGAGI. This chain's CDR3 is CASTTGTGLLSGNTIYF. In DNA, the CDR3 is TGTGCCAGCACTACCGGGACAGGCTTACTTTCTGGAAACACCATATATTTT.

The J gene is TRBJ2-5, the V gene TRBV11-2; either TRBD1 or TRBD2 may fit D (6 bases each). There are 14 residues in the CDR3. Germline values: CDR1 SGHAT, CDR2 FQNNGV. Trimming removed 2 bases at V and 5 bases at J, with 12 bases between. DNA for the CDR3: TGTGCCAGCAGCTTAAGGGGGGTCGGGGAGACCCAGTACTTC. It translates to CASSLRGVGETQYF.

This clonotype has only a few counts. The chain joins TRBV5-1 to TRBJ1-2; no clear D gene. Germline V lookup: CDR1 SGHRS, CDR2 YFSETQ. Trimming took 3 bases from V and 5 from J, leaving 8 bases between them. There are 12 residues in the CDR3. CDR3 nucleotides: TGCGCCAGCAGCTCCTTCGGTTATGGCTACACCTTC. It codes for CASSSFGYGYTF.

The chain joins TRBV20-1 to TRBJ2-3, with TRBD1 matching 10 bases. Germline-derived CDR1 and CDR2 are DFQATT and SNEGSKA (reference sequence). CDR3 size: 15 residues. Unmatched junction bases numbered 3, after V lost 1 base and J lost 2 bases. This CDR3 reads CSARAGTGDTDTQYF. The CDR3 DNA is TGCAGTGCTAGAGCCGGGACAGGGGACACAGATACGCAGTATTTT.

Notes on this clonotype: The conserved closing phenylalanine or tryptophan is absent in this CDR3, likely reflecting a read error. The chain recombines TRBV19 with TRBJ2-7; 11 nucleotides line up with TRBD1. V lost 0 bases to trimming and J lost 3 bases; unmatched junction nucleotides: 4. Germline V gene sequence: CDR1 LNHDA, CDR2 SQIVND (reference sequence). The CDR3 is 16 residues long. The CDR3 bases are TGTGCCAGTAGTATAGAAGCCGGGACAGGGGGCTACGAGCAGTACCTC. As protein: CASSIEAGTGGYEQYL.

The table lists this clonotype with a few counts. This chain links TRBV20-1 with TRBJ2-7; 11 bases map to TRBD2. V was pared by 1 base and J by 6 bases, with 5 bases of the junction left unmatched. CDR3 size: 14 residues. CDR1 DFQATT and CDR2 SNEGSKA come from the germline V gene (reference sequence). CDR3 coding DNA: TGCAGTGCTAGAGTTAGCGGGGGGGCCAGCGAGCAGTACTTC. Amino acids: CSARVSGGASEQYF.

The V gene is TRBV6-5, the J gene TRBJ2-5; the D is unclear. Trimming took off 4 bases at V and 5 bases at J, with 11 bases between the two ends. Germline lookup yields CDR1 MNHEY and CDR2 SVGAGI. The CDR3 has 13 amino acids. CDR3 protein: CASSSLLGETQYF. For the CDR3, the DNA is TGTGCCAGCAGTTCATTATTAGGGGAGACCCAGTACTTC.

This clonotype was seen at least ten times. The CDR3 DNA reads as TGTGCCAGCAGCTTAGGGACAGTCTCTGGAAACACCATATATTTT. It yields the protein CASSLGTVSGNTIYF. This rearrangement joins TRBV7-8 to TRBJ1-3, with TRBD1 as a possible D gene (6 bases). V lost 1 base and J 0 bases, leaving 7 bases between the germline ends. Per germline, CDR1 SGHVS and CDR2 FQNEAQ. There are 15 residues in the CDR3. Full variable domain (rest looked up from reference TRBV7-8 and TRBJ1-3): GAGVSQSPRYKVAKRGQDVALRCDPISGHVSLFWYQQALGQGPEFLTYFQNEAQLDKSGLPSDRFFAERPEGSVSTLKIQRTQQEDSAVYLCASSLGTVSGNTIYFGEGSWLTVV.